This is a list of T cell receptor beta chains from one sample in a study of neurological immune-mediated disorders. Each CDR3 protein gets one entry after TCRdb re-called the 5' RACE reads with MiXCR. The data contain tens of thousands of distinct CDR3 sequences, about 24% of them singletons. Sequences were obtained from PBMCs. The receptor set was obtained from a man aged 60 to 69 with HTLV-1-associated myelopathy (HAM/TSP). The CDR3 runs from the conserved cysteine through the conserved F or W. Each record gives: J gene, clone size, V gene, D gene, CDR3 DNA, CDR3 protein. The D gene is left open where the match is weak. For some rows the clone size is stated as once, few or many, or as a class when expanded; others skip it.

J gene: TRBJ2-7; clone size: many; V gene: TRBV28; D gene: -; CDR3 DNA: TGTGCCAGCAGTTGGGATAGTCTTGTCAGGACCTACGAGCAGTACTTC; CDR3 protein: CASSWDSLVRTYEQYF
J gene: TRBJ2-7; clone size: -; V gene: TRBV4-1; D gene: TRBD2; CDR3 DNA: TGCGCCAGCAGCCTCATAGCGGGAGACGCCTACGAGCAGTACTTC; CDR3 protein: CASSLIAGDAYEQYF
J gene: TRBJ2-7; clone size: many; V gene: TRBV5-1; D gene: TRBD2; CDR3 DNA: TGCGCCAGCAGCCCCCCCAGGGGGACTAGCGGAGATGAGCAGTACTTC; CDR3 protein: CASSPPRGTSGDEQYF
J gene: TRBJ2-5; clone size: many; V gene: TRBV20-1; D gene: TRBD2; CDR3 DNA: TGCAGTGCTGCCTTAGCGGGAGCACCCCAAGAGACCCAGTACTTC; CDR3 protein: CSAALAGAPQETQYF
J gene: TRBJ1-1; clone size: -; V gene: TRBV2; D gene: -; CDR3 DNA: TGTGCCAGCAGTGAAAAGGACAGAGGGAGAACTGAAGCTTTCTTT; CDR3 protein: CASSEKDRGRTEAFF
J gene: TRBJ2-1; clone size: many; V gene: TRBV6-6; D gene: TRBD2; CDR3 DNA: TGTGCCAGCAGCGGACTAGCGGGAGGCGGGTATGAGCAGTTCTTC; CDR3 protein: CASSGLAGGGYEQFF
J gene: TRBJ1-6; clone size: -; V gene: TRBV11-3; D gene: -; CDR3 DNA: TGTGCCAGCAGCTTAGGCCTCAGGGCCGGAGGGGATTCACCCCTCCACTTT; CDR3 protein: CASSLGLRAGGDSPLHF
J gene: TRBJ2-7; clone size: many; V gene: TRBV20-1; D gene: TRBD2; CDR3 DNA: TGCAGTGCTAGTAGCGGGGGCGAGTACGAGCAGTACTTC; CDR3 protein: CSASSGGEYEQYF
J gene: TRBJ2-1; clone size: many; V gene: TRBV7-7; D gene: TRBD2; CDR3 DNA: TGTGCTAGCAGCTTAGGGACTAGCGGGAGCTACAATGAGCAGTTCTTC; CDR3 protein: CASSLGTSGSYNEQFF
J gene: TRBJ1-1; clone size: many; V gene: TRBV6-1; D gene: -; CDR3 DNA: TGTGCCAGCAGTGAAGATTGGGGGCGATCGAACACTGAAGCTTTCTTT; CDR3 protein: CASSEDWGRSNTEAFF
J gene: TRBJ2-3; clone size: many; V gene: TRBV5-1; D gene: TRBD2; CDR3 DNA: TGCGCCAACAAGCGGGGGAAAGACGGATCTACAGATACGCAGTATTTT; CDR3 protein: CANKRGKDGSTDTQYF
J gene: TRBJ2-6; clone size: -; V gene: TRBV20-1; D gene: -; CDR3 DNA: TGCAGTGCTAGTGTGTCTGGGGCCAACGTCCTGACTTTC; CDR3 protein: CSASVSGANVLTF
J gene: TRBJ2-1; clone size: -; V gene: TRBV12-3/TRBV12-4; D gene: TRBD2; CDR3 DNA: TGTGCCAGCCGAGGGACTAGCGGTGAGCAGTTCTTC; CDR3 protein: CASRGTSGEQFF
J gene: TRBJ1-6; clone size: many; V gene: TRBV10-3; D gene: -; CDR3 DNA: TGTGCCATCAGTGATGAGGGGACCAATTCACCCCTCCACTTT; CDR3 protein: CAISDEGTNSPLHF
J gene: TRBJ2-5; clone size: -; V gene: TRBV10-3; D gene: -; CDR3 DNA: TGTGCCGGGTCAAGTGGGGAGACCCAGTACTTC; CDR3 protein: CAGSSGETQYF
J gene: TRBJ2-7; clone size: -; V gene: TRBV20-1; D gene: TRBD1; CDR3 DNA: TGCAGTGCTAGGGACAGGTGGGGTTACGAGCAGTACTTC; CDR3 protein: CSARDRWGYEQYF
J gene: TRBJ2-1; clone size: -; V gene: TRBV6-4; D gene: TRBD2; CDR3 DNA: TGTGCCAGCAGTGGGCCAGGACTAGCGGGTAGCAGCTCCTACAATGAGCAGTTCTTC; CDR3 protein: CASSGPGLAGSSSYNEQFF
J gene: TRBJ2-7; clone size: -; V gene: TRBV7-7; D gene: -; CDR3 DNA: TGTGCTAGCAGCCCGGTATCGTTCCACGAGCAGTACTTC; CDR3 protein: CASSPVSFHEQYF
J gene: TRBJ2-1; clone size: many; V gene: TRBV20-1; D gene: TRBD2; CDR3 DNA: TGCAGTGCTCAAAAACTAGCGGTCCCCTACAATGAGCAGTTCTTC; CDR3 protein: CSAQKLAVPYNEQFF
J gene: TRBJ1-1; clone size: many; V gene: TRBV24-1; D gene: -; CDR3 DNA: TGTGCCACCAGTTCGGGGGTAGATACTGAAGCTTTCTTT; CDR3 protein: CATSSGVDTEAFF
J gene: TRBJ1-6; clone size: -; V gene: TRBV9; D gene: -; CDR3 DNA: TGTGCCAGCAGCATCGGTCACAGCTCCTATAATTCACCCCTCCACTTT; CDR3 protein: CASSIGHSSYNSPLHF
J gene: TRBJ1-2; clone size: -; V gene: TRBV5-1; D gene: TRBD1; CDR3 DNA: TGCGCCAGCAGCTTGACAGGGGGGGTTGATGGCTACACCTTC; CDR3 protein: CASSLTGGVDGYTF
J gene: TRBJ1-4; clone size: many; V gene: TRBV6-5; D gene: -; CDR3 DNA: TGTGCCAGCAGGGCGGGGGGCGCGTTTACTAATGAAAAACTGTTTTTT; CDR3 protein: CASRAGGAFTNEKLFF
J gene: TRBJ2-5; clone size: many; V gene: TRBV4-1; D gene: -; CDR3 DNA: TGCGCCAGCAGCCTTGGAGAGACCCAGTACTTC; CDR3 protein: CASSLGETQYF
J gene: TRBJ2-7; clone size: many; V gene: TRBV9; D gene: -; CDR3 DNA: TGTGCCAGCAGCGAGGGGGGCGAGCAGTACTTC; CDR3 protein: CASSEGGEQYF
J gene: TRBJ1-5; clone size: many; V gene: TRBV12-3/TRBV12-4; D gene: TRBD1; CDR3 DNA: TGTGCCAGCAGTGCGACAGGGGGCGGTACCAATCAGCCCCAGCATTTT; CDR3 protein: CASSATGGGTNQPQHF
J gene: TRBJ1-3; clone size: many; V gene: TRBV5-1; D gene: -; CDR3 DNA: TGCGCCAGCAGCTTGGGCGTCAACTCTGGAAACACCATATATTTT; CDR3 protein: CASSLGVNSGNTIYF
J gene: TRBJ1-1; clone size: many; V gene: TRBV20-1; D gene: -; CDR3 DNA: TGCAGTGCTAGAGTTGGGCAAGAAGCTTTCTTT; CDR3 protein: CSARVGQEAFF
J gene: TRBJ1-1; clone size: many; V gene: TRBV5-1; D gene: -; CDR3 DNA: TGCGCCAGCAGCTTGGTAGGGGACACTGAAGCTTTCTTT; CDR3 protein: CASSLVGDTEAFF
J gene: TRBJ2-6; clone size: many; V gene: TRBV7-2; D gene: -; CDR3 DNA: TGTGCCAGCAGCGGAGACAGGCAGGGGTATGCTGGGGCCAACGTCCTGACTTTC; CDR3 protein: CASSGDRQGYAGANVLTF
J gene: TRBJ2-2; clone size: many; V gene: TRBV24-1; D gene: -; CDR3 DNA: TGTGCCACCAGTGTCTTAGCGGCCGGGGAGCTGTTTTTT; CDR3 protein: CATSVLAAGELFF
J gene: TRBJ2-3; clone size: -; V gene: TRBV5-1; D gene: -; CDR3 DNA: TGCGCCAGCAGCTTGATGCAGTTTCAAGATACGCAGTATTTT; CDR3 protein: CASSLMQFQDTQYF
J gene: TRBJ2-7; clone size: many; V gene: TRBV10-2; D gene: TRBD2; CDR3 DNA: TGCGCCAGCAGTGAGCGGGAGGGCTACGAGCAGTACTTC; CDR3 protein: CASSEREGYEQYF
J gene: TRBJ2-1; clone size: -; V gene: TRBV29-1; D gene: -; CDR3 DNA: TGCAGCGTTTATCGGGATACTCTATCGTTCTTC; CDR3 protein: CSVYRDTLSFF
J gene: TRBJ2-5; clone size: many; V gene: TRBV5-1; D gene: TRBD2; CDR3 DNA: TGCGCCAGCAGCGCGGATGGACTAGCATCAGAGACCCAGTACTTC; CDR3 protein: CASSADGLASETQYF